One sample yielded the 8 T cell receptor beta chains listed below, sequenced in a study of blood T cell repertoires in COVID-19. Data came from immunoSEQ multiplex PCR; TCRdb stores just in-frame clones and leaves some out. This table has tens of thousands of clones, over 90% appearing once. The sample comprised peripheral blood. The receptor source for this set is a human donor with active COVID-19. The donor label of this sample is uncertain.

V gene TRBV7-9 combines with J gene TRBJ2-1; 11 bases map to TRBD2. This CDR3 spans 15 amino acids. With 1 base clipped from V and 9 bases from J, the junction kept 5 bases outside the gene matches. The germline V gene has CDR1 SEHNR and CDR2 FQNEAQ (reference sequence). The DNA of the CDR3 is TGTGCCAGCAGCTTAGTCACTAGCGGGGGCGTTGAGCAGTTCTTC. This codes for CASSLVTSGGVEQFF.

This clone occurred once. This chain joins TRBV21-1 and TRBJ1-2. TRBV21-1 is a recognized pseudogene. The CDR3 runs to 12 residues. The CDR3 sequence: CASPPPKYGYTF. The CDR3 region has the DNA TGTGCCAGCCCACCCCCTAAGTATGGCTACACCTTC.

The V call is TRBV11-3, the J call TRBJ2-3; possibly TRBD1 for D (6 bases). Trimming left V 5 bases short and J 6 bases short, with 15 bases between. The CDR3 runs to 14 residues. Germline lookup yields CDR1 SGHNT and CDR2 YENEEA. DNA for the CDR3: TGTGCCAGCAGCGTCTACAGGGCCAGGGATACGCAGTATTTT. Translated, it gives CASSVYRARDTQYF.

The CDR3: CASSVTRTSGRANEQYF. Written as DNA, the CDR3 is TGTGCCAGCAGCGTAACCCGGACTAGCGGGAGGGCCAACGAGCAGTACTTC. The chain employs TRBV11-2 and TRBJ2-7, with 15 bases fitting TRBD2. The junction had 10 bases not matched to a gene; V was cut back by 5 bases and J by 5 bases. This CDR3 region has 17 residues. In germline, CDR1 is SGHAT, CDR2 FQNNGV.

The gene calls are TRBV5-8 and TRBJ1-4, with D perhaps matching TRBD1 (6 bases). This CDR3 region has 14 residues. Trimming took 4 bases from V and 3 from J, leaving 10 bases between them. Germline V lookup: CDR1 SGHTS, CDR2 YDEGEE. The CDR3 sequence is CASSEQGSNEKLFF. In DNA, the CDR3 is TGTGCCAGCAGCGAACAGGGTTCTAATGAAAAACTGTTTTTT.

The chain couples TRBV7-9 to TRBJ2-7, with D maybe TRBD1 (6 bases). Germline CDR1 is SEHNR and CDR2 is FQNEAQ (reference sequence). CDR3 length equals 13 residues. Trimming took 5 bases from V and 3 from J, leaving 11 bases between them. The CDR3 sequence is CASSETGIYEQYF. The CDR3 DNA reads as TGTGCCAGCAGCGAAACAGGGATCTACGAGCAGTACTTC.

The rearrangement links TRBV4-1 to TRBJ1-4, with D unresolved. Germline V gene lookup returns CDR1 MGHRA and CDR2 YSYEKL. This CDR3 region has 16 residues. V dropped 4 bases and J dropped 0 bases, with 12 bases sitting between them. CDR3 coding DNA: TGCGCCAGCAGCCCACGATCAACTGCAACTAATGAAAAACTGTTTTTT. Amino acids: CASSPRSTATNEKLFF.

The chain combines TRBV24-1 with TRBJ2-1; 12 positions agree with TRBD2. This CDR3 is built from 16 residues. V dropped 2 bases and J dropped 7; count of bases not matched to a gene: 5. CDR1 KGHDR and CDR2 SFDVKD come from the germline V gene. CDR3 sequence: CATSDSRTSGENEQFF. The DNA for the CDR3 is TGTGCCACCAGTGATTCAAGGACTAGCGGGGAGAATGAGCAGTTCTTC.